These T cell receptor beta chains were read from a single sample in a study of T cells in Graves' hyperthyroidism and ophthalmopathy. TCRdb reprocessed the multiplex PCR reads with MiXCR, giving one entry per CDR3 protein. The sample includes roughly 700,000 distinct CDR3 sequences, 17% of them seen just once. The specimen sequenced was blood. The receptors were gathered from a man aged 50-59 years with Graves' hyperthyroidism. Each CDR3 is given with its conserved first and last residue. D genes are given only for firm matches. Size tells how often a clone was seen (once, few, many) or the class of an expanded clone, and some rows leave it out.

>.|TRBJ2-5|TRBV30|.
CAWNYVEGAQETQYF
TGTGCCTGGAATTACGTTGAAGGGGCGCAGGAGACCCAGTACTTC
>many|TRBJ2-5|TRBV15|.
CATSREPQGLGQETQYF
TGTGCCACCAGCAGAGAACCCCAGGGTTTGGGGCAAGAGACCCAGTACTTC
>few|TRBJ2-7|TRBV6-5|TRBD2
CASSYTGTSRYSYEQYF
TGTGCCAGCAGTTACACCGGGACTAGCAGATACTCCTACGAGCAGTACTTC
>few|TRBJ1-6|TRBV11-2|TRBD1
CASSPTDRVYNSPLHF
TGTGCCAGCAGCCCCACGGACAGGGTCTATAATTCACCCCTCCACTTT
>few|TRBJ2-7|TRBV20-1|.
CSAGGSESAIYEQYF
TGCAGTGCTGGGGGATCGGAGTCCGCTATATACGAGCAGTACTTC
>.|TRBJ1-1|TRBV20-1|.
CSARDWENTEAFF
TGCAGTGCTAGAGATTGGGAAAACACTGAAGCTTTCTTT
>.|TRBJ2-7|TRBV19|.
CASSIGPRGPSYEQYF
TGTGCCAGTAGTATTGGCCCCAGGGGCCCCTCCTACGAGCAGTACTTC
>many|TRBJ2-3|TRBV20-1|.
CSGNGRSTDTQYF
TGCAGTGGTAACGGTCGGAGCACAGATACGCAGTATTTT
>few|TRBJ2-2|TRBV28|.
CASSLDNRANTGELFF
TGTGCCAGCAGTTTAGATAACAGGGCGAACACCGGGGAGCTGTTTTTT
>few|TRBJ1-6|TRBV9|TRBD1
CASSVDRGDNSPLHF
TGTGCCAGCAGCGTAGACAGGGGGGACAATTCACCCCTCCACTTT
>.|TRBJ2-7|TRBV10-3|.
CAIREQGYEQYF
TGTGCCATCAGAGAACAGGGCTACGAGCAGTACTTC